A selection of T cell receptor beta chains follows, all from one sample in a study of blood T cell repertoires in COVID-19. The method was immunoSEQ multiplex PCR; TCRdb's version includes in-frame clones alone and lacks a portion of them. The sample has about 170,000 clones, approximately 84% seen once. Sequencing was done on a sample of peripheral blood. The receptors were sampled from a middle-aged man who had recovered from COVID-19. Both conserved end residues are part of each CDR3. Each record gives: J gene, V gene, CDR3 length, CDR3 protein.

j_call: TRBJ2-1; v_call: TRBV7-9; cdr3_length: 13; cdr3_aa: CASSPPVYNEQFF
j_call: TRBJ2-1; v_call: TRBV9; cdr3_length: 15; cdr3_aa: CASSVSGRGYNEQFF
j_call: TRBJ2-5; v_call: TRBV7-7; cdr3_length: 17; cdr3_aa: CASTSDLGGTNQETQYF
j_call: TRBJ2-1; v_call: TRBV7-2; cdr3_length: 18; cdr3_aa: CASSFFPPGAGSYNEQFF
j_call: TRBJ2-1; v_call: TRBV6-5; cdr3_length: 13; cdr3_aa: CASSRTGDYEQFF
j_call: TRBJ1-1; v_call: TRBV6-1; cdr3_length: 11; cdr3_aa: CASSEVRVAFF
j_call: TRBJ1-5; v_call: TRBV30; cdr3_length: 13; cdr3_aa: CAWNSEGNQPQHF
j_call: TRBJ1-1; v_call: TRBV10-3; cdr3_length: 15; cdr3_aa: CAIRTRTGPNTEAFF
j_call: TRBJ1-4; v_call: TRBV3-1/TRBV3-2; cdr3_length: 16; cdr3_aa: CASSPPYRDRAEKLFF
j_call: TRBJ2-5; v_call: TRBV19; cdr3_length: 13; cdr3_aa: CASIGTSLETQYF
j_call: TRBJ2-5; v_call: TRBV24-1; cdr3_length: 15; cdr3_aa: CATSAPGAAQETQYF
j_call: TRBJ2-7; v_call: TRBV2; cdr3_length: 13; cdr3_aa: CASSLTVSVEQYF
j_call: TRBJ2-5; v_call: TRBV6-2/TRBV6-3; cdr3_length: 13; cdr3_aa: CASSRTVGETQYF
j_call: TRBJ1-2; v_call: TRBV15; cdr3_length: 14; cdr3_aa: CATSPRRGSYGYTF
j_call: TRBJ1-5; v_call: TRBV10-1; cdr3_length: 13; cdr3_aa: CATLRGPNQPQHF
j_call: TRBJ1-5; v_call: TRBV19; cdr3_length: 15; cdr3_aa: CASSMGGQRNQPQHF
j_call: TRBJ2-7; v_call: TRBV30; cdr3_length: 15; cdr3_aa: CAWSSGTGVAYEQYF
j_call: TRBJ2-3; v_call: TRBV27; cdr3_length: 16; cdr3_aa: CASRTRLVTLPDTQYF
j_call: TRBJ1-2; v_call: TRBV6-5; cdr3_length: 14; cdr3_aa: CAGRGGELNYGYTF
j_call: TRBJ1-6; v_call: TRBV28; cdr3_length: 12; cdr3_aa: CASRGQNSPLHF
j_call: TRBJ2-3; v_call: TRBV7-2; cdr3_length: 14; cdr3_aa: CASSLGGGPDTQYF
j_call: TRBJ2-7; v_call: TRBV4-3; cdr3_length: 14; cdr3_aa: CASSQEGTSGEQYF